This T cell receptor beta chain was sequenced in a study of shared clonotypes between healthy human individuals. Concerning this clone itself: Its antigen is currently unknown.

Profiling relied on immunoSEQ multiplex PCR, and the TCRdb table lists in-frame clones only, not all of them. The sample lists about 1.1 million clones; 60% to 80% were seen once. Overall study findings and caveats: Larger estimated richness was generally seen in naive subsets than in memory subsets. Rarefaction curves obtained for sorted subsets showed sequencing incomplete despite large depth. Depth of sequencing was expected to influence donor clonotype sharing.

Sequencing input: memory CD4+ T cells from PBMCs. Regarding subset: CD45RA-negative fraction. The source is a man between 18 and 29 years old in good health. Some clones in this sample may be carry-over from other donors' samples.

The CDR3 is CASSPGRGSGYTF. The DNA for the CDR3 is TGTGCCAGCAGCCCGGGAAGGGGCTCTGGCTACACCTTC. The rearrangement links TRBV7-9 to TRBJ1-2; perhaps TRBD1 as D (5 bases). CDR3 length: 13 amino acids. The ends were cut back, 5 bases at V and 7 bases at J, with 14 bases in the middle. CDR1 is SEHNR, CDR2 FQNEAQ, per germline (reference sequence).